What follows describes a single T cell receptor (beta chain). Antigen: not known. TCRdb's copy holds only in-frame clones and misses some; the assay was immunoSEQ multiplex PCR. This table has around 2.5 million clones, approximately 94% appearing once. These data come from a study of shared clonotypes between healthy human individuals. The overall study: Plates per donor: three CD4 naive, three CD4 memory, two CD8 naive, one CD8 memory.

This CDR3 is built from 15 residues. Germline CDR1 is GTSNPN and CDR2 is SVGIG (reference sequence). Trimming at V came to 3 bases and at J to 4 bases, leaving 3 bases not matched to a gene. Donors included only healthy HIV-negative adults lacking recent acute infections or vaccinations. Partitioning of CD4+ cells yielded a CD45RA+ naive subset and a CD45RA-negative memory subset. Points from the study as a whole: As a rule, naive subsets had a larger estimated richness than memory subsets.

Sample: naive CD4+ T cells from PBMCs. Regarding subset: CD45RA+ positively selected. The rearrangement links TRBV30 to TRBJ2-1; 13 bases are shared with TRBD2. The receptor comes from a man between 18 and 29 years old in good health. Some clones in this sample may be carry-over from other donors' samples. The CDR3 reads CAWSLLAGGYNEQFF. CDR3 DNA: TGTGCCTGGAGCCTACTAGCGGGAGGGTACAATGAGCAGTTCTTC.